The T cell receptor (beta chain) described here comes from a study of cytotoxic CD8 clonotypes in ibrutinib-treated CLL. Profiling relied on immunoSEQ multiplex PCR, and the TCRdb table lists in-frame clones only, not all of them. The repertoire consists of 140,000 or so clones, with 70% to 80% occurring once and the leading ten covering 9.5% to 15%. The CDR3 is 13 residues long. V trimming: 3 bases; J trimming: 5 bases; junction bases outside the gene matches: 3. Germline loops: CDR1 GTSNPN, CDR2 SVGIG (reference sequence). The TCR was taken from a human donor with chronic lymphocytic leukemia. The sample was PBMCs, taken after 12 months of ibrutinib treatment. V and J are TRBV30 and TRBJ1-5, with 8 bases aligning to TRBD1. The CDR3 is CAWRDRDDQPQHF. CDR3 nucleotide sequence: TGTGCCTGGAGGGACAGGGACGATCAGCCCCAGCATTTT.